The 6 T cell receptor beta chains below all came from one sample that was sequenced in a study of T cells in women clearing cervical HPV infection. Using immunoSEQ multiplex PCR, the repertoire was profiled, and TCRdb retains in-frame clones only, with some absent. The sample totals around 39,000 clones; its top ten clones hold roughly 3.5%. The sequencing input was blood buffy coat. The receptors here all came from a woman aged 18 to 75 with a cervical HPV16 infection that either progressed to CIN3+ or cleared (not recorded which).

With regard to this clone: An end of the junction differs from the germline gene, which may be a read error. The read terminates 3 residues ahead of where the CDR3 ends, so the germline J gene completes it. The chain uses TRBV7-9 and TRBJ2-3; perhaps TRBD1 as D (5 bases). The CDR3 length is 14 residues. Germline values: CDR1 SEHNR, CDR2 FQNEAQ (reference sequence). The CDR3 bases that were read are TGTTCCAGCAGCTTAGACAGAACCCAAGAGACG. Translated: CSSSLDRTQET. The entire CDR3 protein is CSSSLDRTQETQYF.

Comments on this clone: One end of the junction varies from germline; a read error may be responsible. The read ends 3 residues before the CDR3 terminus; that terminus is restored from the germline J gene. Other DNA sequences in this specimen translate into the identical CDR3. This chain joins TRBV2 and TRBJ1-3; no clear D gene. Germline CDR1 is SNHLY and CDR2 is FYNNEI. The CDR3 loop spans 14 amino acids. CDR3: CASSERQAGNTIYF. The CDR3 bases that were read are TGTGCCAGCAGTGAACGGCAGGCCGGAAACACG.

Note on this clone: The read terminates 3 residues before the CDR3 end, so the remaining end is supplied by the germline J gene. The chain uses TRBV11-2 and TRBJ2-1, with D possibly being TRBD2 (5 bases). The CDR3 has 14 amino acids. Trimming left V 6 bases short and J 6 bases short, with 15 bases between. Germline V gene lookup returns CDR1 SGHAT and CDR2 FQNNGV. The CDR3 loop is CASRKGGQSNEQFF. The DNA read from the CDR3 is TGTGCCAGCAGGAAGGGCGGGCAGAGCAATGAG.

As for this clone: The read falls 3 residues short of the CDR3 end, and the missing part is taken from the germline J gene. The chain uses TRBV18 and TRBJ2-3; TRBD1 matches 10 bases. V dropped 3 bases and J dropped 1; count of bases not matched to a gene: 4. CDR3 length: 16 residues. Germline V gene lookup returns CDR1 KGHSH and CDR2 LQKENI. The DNA read from the CDR3 is TGTGCCAGCTCACCCCCCGGGACAGGGGGCACAGATACG. Its translation: CASSPPGTGGTDT. The CDR3 reads in full as CASSPPGTGGTDTQYF.

Comments on this clone: From the germline J gene comes the end of the CDR3, since the read stops 3 residues before it. The chain joins TRBV6-2 or TRBV6-3 to TRBJ1-4; D not certain. The CDR3 length is 14 residues. Per germline, CDR1 MNHEY and CDR2 SVGEGT. V was pared by 0 bases and J by 5 bases, with 7 bases between. The sequenced CDR3 bases are TGTGCCAGCAGTTACTCGACGGGGAATGAAAAA. As protein: CASSYSTGNEK. The whole CDR3 is CASSYSTGNEKLFF.

CDR3 DNA (partial): TGTGCCAGCAGTTACCAGACAGGGGGCCAACCCCACGAG. Amino acids: CASSYQTGGQPHE. The full CDR3 reads CASSYQTGGQPHEQYF. The V gene is TRBV6-2 or TRBV6-3, the J gene TRBJ2-7; 10 bases agree with TRBD1. The CDR3 extends 3 residues past the end of the read, so its final part is completed from the germline J gene. In germline, CDR1 is MNHEY, CDR2 SVGEGT. The length of the CDR3 is 16 residues. The V gene end was trimmed by 2 bases and the J gene end by 5 bases; junction bases not matched to a gene: 9.